This TCR beta chain was obtained from a study of CD8 T cells in Susac syndrome. Findings and caveats of the study: That the number of individuals in its TCR sequencing and HLA analysis was relatively small was acknowledged by the study.

Sequencing of TCR beta covered CD8+ and CD4+ T cells obtained from blood. It was negative isolation that provided the CD8+ and CD4+ T cells, whereas TEMRA cells were enriched by FACS. This CDR3 is 14 amino acids long. Trimming took 0 bases from V and 2 from J, leaving 7 bases between them. CDR1 is MGHRA and CDR2 is YSYEKL in the germline V gene. After extraction with the RNeasy kit, roughly 0.45 to 1 ug of the RNA was reverse transcribed using random hexamers. The TCR beta CDR3 was amplified by immunoSEQ multiplex PCR across 54 Vbeta, 13 Jbeta. TCRdb called the immunoSEQ multiplex PCR reads again in MiXCR, with one record for every CDR3 protein. The table has about 80,000 distinct CDR3 sequences, just under 95% seen once. Concerning this clonotype itself: What it binds is unknown.

This TCR derives from a human donor in good health. Sequenced input: CD8+ T cells from PBMCs. This sequence joins TRBV4-1 and TRBJ2-5; no clear D gene. In DNA, the CDR3 is TGCGCCAGCAGCCAAGAAGACGTACAAGAGACCCAGTACTTC. It yields the protein CASSQEDVQETQYF.